The table lists the clone carrying this T cell receptor (beta chain) with a count of one. The antigen is unknown. PCR was performed a second time for 7 to 11 cycles using a sample-barcoded 5' primer and a J-beta primer mix. A 12-random-nucleotide template-switch adaptor tagged each cDNA molecule. The yield of each sample was at least 3 million CDR3-containing paired-end reads. MiXCR, run by TCRdb on the 5' RACE reads, gives a single entry per CDR3 protein. The sample has 1,100,000 or so distinct CDR3 sequences; around 43% are singletons. The entry originates in a study of blood T cells in healthy people across ages. Points from the study as a whole: Because donor CMV status was unknown, expanded clonotype changes were possibly confounded.

V shed 2 bases and J 5 bases; nucleotides not matched to a gene: 5. This CDR3 spans 15 amino acids. Germline loops: CDR1 MNHEY, CDR2 SVGAGI. The TCR comes from a woman between 55 and 75 years old in good health. The specimen sequenced was blood. V gene TRBV6-5 combines with J gene TRBJ2-7; TRBD1 aligns across 11 bases. Here the CDR3 reads CASSYAGQGEHEQYF. CDR3 DNA sequence: TGTGCCAGCAGTTACGCGGGACAGGGGGAACACGAGCAGTACTTC.